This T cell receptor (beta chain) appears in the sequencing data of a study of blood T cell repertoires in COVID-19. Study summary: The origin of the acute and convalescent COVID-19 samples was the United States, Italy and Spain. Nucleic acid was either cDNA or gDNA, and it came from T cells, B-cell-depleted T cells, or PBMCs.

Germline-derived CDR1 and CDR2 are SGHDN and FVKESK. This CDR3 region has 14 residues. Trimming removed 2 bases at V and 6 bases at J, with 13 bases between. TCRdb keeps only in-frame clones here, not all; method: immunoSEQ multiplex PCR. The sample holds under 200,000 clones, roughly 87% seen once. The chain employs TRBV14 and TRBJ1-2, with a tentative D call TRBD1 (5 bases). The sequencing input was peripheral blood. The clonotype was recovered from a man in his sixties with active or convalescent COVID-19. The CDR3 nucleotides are TGTGCCAGCAGCCAAATAGCTCGGGGGGATGGCTACACCTTC. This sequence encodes CASSQIARGDGYTF.